This T cell receptor (beta chain) stems from a study of PD-L1 blockade in urothelial cancer. Study background: Men with urothelial cancer arising in the bladder made up about 85% of the roughly 29 patients. When blood samples were assessed, the median T cell count was some 150,000. Study-wide findings and caveats: When pretreatment blood TCR clonality was below the median, it predicted better survival.

Notes on this clone: Its antigen is not known.

Regarding time point: pretreatment peripheral blood. Metastatic or locally advanced urothelial carcinoma was present in the patients. Only in-frame clones appear in the TCRdb table, and some are missing; sequencing was by immunoSEQ multiplex PCR. This sample has more than 50,000 clones, with 81% found just once. Germline V lookup: CDR1 MNHEY, CDR2 SVGAGI. V was cut by 4 bases and J by 0 bases, with 9 bases left in between. This CDR3 is 15 amino acids long. Here the sequenced sample was PBMCs, taken around atezolizumab (anti-PD-L1) treatment. This chain links TRBV6-5 with TRBJ2-2, with D tentatively TRBD1 (5 bases). The receptor was isolated from a man aged 65 to 85 with urothelial cancer. CDR3 loop: CASSFRTTNTGELFF. DNA of the CDR3: TGTGCCAGCAGTTTCCGGACAACGAACACCGGGGAGCTGTTTTTT.